This TCR beta chain was sequenced during a study of blood T cell repertoires in COVID-19. Overall study context: Collection of acute and convalescent COVID-19 samples took place in the United States, Italy and Spain. The cDNA or gDNA used as material had been derived from T cells, B-cell-depleted T cells, or PBMCs.

Per the study methods: How many nucleated cells were present was estimated from reference gene primer amplification. TCRdb's copy holds only in-frame clones and misses some; the assay was immunoSEQ multiplex PCR. V and J calls plus clone size are reproduced from that table; the DNA served to infer D and trimming. The table includes under 200,000 clones, around four fifths detected once. A single count supports this clone. Deletions cut 5 bases from V and 10 bases from J, with 16 bases between. Looked up from germline, CDR1 is LGHDT and CDR2 is YNNKEL (reference sequence). The CDR3 totals 13 residues. This chain links TRBV3-1 (or the pseudogene TRBV3-2) with TRBJ2-3; possibly TRBD2 for D (5 bases). This clonotype was obtained from a woman aged 55-70 years with acute or convalescent COVID-19. The specimen was peripheral blood. The CDR3 here is CASSYRRTEAQYF. The DNA for the CDR3 is TGTGCCAGCAGCTACCGACGGACTGAAGCGCAGTATTTT.